Each of the 25 T cell receptor beta chains below was sequenced from the same sample in a study of blood T cell repertoires in COVID-19. Data came from immunoSEQ multiplex PCR; TCRdb stores just in-frame clones and leaves some out. Of approximately 260,000 clones listed, approximately 83% were seen once; the top ten hold 8% to 13%. The sample comprised peripheral blood. The receptors stem from an older woman with acute or convalescent COVID-19.

This chain uses TRBV5-5 with TRBJ2-3; D is perhaps TRBD1 (6 bases). CDR3 length: 15 amino acids. CDR1 and CDR2 from the germline V gene are SGHKS and YYEKEE (reference sequence). Trimming took 1 base from V and 4 from J, leaving 13 bases between them. The CDR3 spells CASSLSGGQSDTQYF. The CDR3 DNA reads as TGTGCCAGCAGCTTGTCAGGAGGACAGTCAGATACGCAGTATTTT.

The CDR3 bases are TGTGCCAGTAGTCATAGGTCGAGGGACGAGCAGTACTTC. Residues: CASSHRSRDEQYF. V and J are TRBV19 and TRBJ2-7; weak D call: TRBD2 (5 bases). Trimming shortened V by 5 bases and J by 5 bases, and 13 bases separated the two germline ends. Germline CDR1 LNHDA, CDR2 SQIVND (reference sequence). CDR3 length equals 13 residues.

This clone has a single count. One end of the junction is discordant with germline, which a read error may explain. The rearrangement joins TRBV10-3 to TRBJ1-2; no clear D. CDR3 size: 13 residues. Germline CDR1 ENHRY, CDR2 SYGVKD. CDR3 region: CAISGVERGIPSF. CDR3 DNA sequence: TGTGCCATCAGTGGAGTCGAACGAGGTATACCGTCCTTC.

The chain employs TRBV30 and TRBJ1-5; D unresolved. Germline assignment: CDR1 GTSNPN and CDR2 SVGIG (reference sequence). V lost 0 bases, J lost 5 bases, and 5 bases lay in between. The CDR3 consists of 12 residues. The DNA of the CDR3 is TGTGCCTGGAGTGTACAAGATCAGCCCCAGCATTTT. It specifies CAWSVQDQPQHF.

The V gene is TRBV7-9, the J gene TRBJ2-3, with TRBD2 identical over 8 bases. Germline values: CDR1 SEHNR, CDR2 FQNEAQ (reference sequence). Trimming at V came to 5 bases and at J to 0 bases, leaving 10 bases not matched to a gene. The CDR3 covers 17 residues. The CDR3 protein is CASSPTGGASSTDTQYF. CDR3 bases: TGTGCCAGCAGCCCAACCGGGGGGGCTAGCAGCACAGATACGCAGTATTTT.

A single count supports this clone. The chain links TRBV3-1 (or the pseudogene TRBV3-2) to TRBJ1-3; D not resolved. CDR3 size: 14 residues. The V end was cut by 6 bases, the J end by 3 bases, with 12 bases between. Germline loops: CDR1 LGHDT, CDR2 YNNKEL (reference sequence). Here the CDR3 DNA reads TGTGCCAGCAGTTCCGGCGGTGGTGGAAACACCATATATTTT. Protein: CASSSGGGGNTIYF.

This clone was counted a single time. The CDR3 sequence is CASSLGPGYGELFF. For the CDR3, the DNA is TGTGCCAGCAGCTTAGGTCCGGGGTACGGGGAGCTGTTTTTT. This rearrangement joins TRBV7-2 to TRBJ2-2, with a possible D match to TRBD2 (5 bases). Germline V gives CDR1 SGHTA, CDR2 FQGNSA. The CDR3 runs to 14 residues. V lost 1 base to trimming and J lost 7 bases, with 10 bases between them.

This rearrangement joins TRBV5-1 to TRBJ2-7; no definite D call. V shed 1 base and J shed 1 base, with 3 bases lying between them. The V gene's germline CDR1 is SGHRS and CDR2 YFSETQ. This CDR3 has 12 residues. The CDR3 loop is CASSLQSYEQYF. The CDR3 DNA is TGCGCCAGCAGCTTGCAATCCTACGAGCAGTACTTC.

CDR3 coding DNA: TGTGCCAGCAGCCAATCCAGGACCGGGGAGCTGTTTTTT. Translated, it gives CASSQSRTGELFF. The chain is built from TRBV3-1 (or the pseudogene TRBV3-2) and TRBJ2-2; D is uncertain. Germline V CDR1 and CDR2: LGHDT, YNNKEL (reference sequence). V dropped 2 bases and J dropped 5 bases, with 6 bases sitting between them. The CDR3 has 13 residues.

The chain employs TRBV7-2 and TRBJ1-2, with unresolved D. From germline, CDR1 is SGHTA and CDR2 FQGNSA. Trimming stripped 5 bases from V and 8 bases from J, with 9 bases between. The CDR3 contains 11 residues. The CDR3 bases are TGTGCCAGCAGCCCCGACTGGGGCTACACCTTC. Amino acid sequence: CASSPDWGYTF.

The rearrangement uses TRBV2 and TRBJ1-5, with 8 bases identical to TRBD1. The CDR3 contains 16 residues. The V and J ends lost 6 bases and 5 bases, in that order; junction bases with no gene match: 12. Germline V gives CDR1 SNHLY, CDR2 FYNNEI. CDR3 DNA: TGTGCCAGCAGACAAGGCAGGGGGCGAATTGATCAGCCCCAGCATTTT. Its protein product is CASRQGRGRIDQPQHF.

The chain couples TRBV2 to TRBJ1-2, with D possibly TRBD1 on 6 matching bases. The V end was cut by 3 bases, the J end by 9 bases, with 11 bases between. The CDR3 runs 12 residues. CDR1 is SNHLY and CDR2 is FYNNEI in the germline V gene. CDR3 in DNA: TGTGCCAGCAGTGAGCACAGGGACAGCTACACCTTC. Translating it yields CASSEHRDSYTF.

The chain has TRBV19 and TRBJ1-2; D might be TRBD1 (6 bases). CDR1 and CDR2 from the germline V gene are LNHDA and SQIVND (reference sequence). Deletions cut 3 bases from V and 7 bases from J, with 18 bases between. This CDR3 comprises 15 residues. The CDR3 DNA follows: TGTGCCAGTAGTATGGGGGCGCCCCAAAGAACTGGCTACACCTTC. As protein: CASSMGAPQRTGYTF.

The count of this clone is one. This chain uses TRBV2 with TRBJ1-2, with D perhaps matching TRBD1 (6 bases). The CDR3 covers 15 residues. Per germline, CDR1 SNHLY and CDR2 FYNNEI. V gave up 7 bases and J gave up 2 bases, with 17 bases separating them. The CDR3 loop is CASIRGRGANYGYTF. The DNA of the CDR3 is TGTGCCAGCATAAGGGGCAGGGGCGCGAACTATGGCTACACCTTC.

The chain combines TRBV30 with TRBJ1-5; 7 nucleotides align to TRBD1. Germline V gene lookup returns CDR1 GTSNPN and CDR2 SVGIG (reference sequence). The CDR3 runs 18 residues. With 2 bases clipped from V and 4 bases from J, the junction kept 17 bases outside the gene matches. The CDR3 DNA is TGTGCCTGGAGTTCATTTTTTCCCGGGACAGAGGGGAATCAGCCCCAGCATTTT. It codes for CAWSSFFPGTEGNQPQHF.

The chain joins TRBV5-4 to TRBJ2-3, with D possibly matching TRBD1 (6 bases). CDR1 is SGHNT, CDR2 YYREEE, per germline (reference sequence). This CDR3 has 14 residues. Trimming cost V 3 bases and J 2 bases, with 10 bases left between them. CDR3 residues: CASSSRQVTDTQYF. CDR3 nucleotides: TGTGCCAGCAGCTCGAGACAGGTCACAGATACGCAGTATTTT. The complete variable domain, with remaining parts taken from reference TRBV5-4 and TRBJ2-3, reads ETGVTQSPTHLIKTRGQQVTLRCSSQSGHNTVSWYQQALGQGPQFIFQYYREEENGRGNFPPRFSGLQFPNYSSELNVNALELDDSALYLCASSSRQVTDTQYFGPGTRLTVL.

This clone was observed a single time. The chain uses TRBV5-1 and TRBJ2-4, with TRBD1 matching over 9 bases. This CDR3 spans 14 amino acids. Per the germline V gene, CDR1 is SGHRS and CDR2 is YFSETQ. J gave up 8 bases and V 4 bases, and 7 bases lay outside the gene matches. The CDR3 region has the DNA TGCGCCAGCAGCACCGGGACAGGGTGGGACATTCAGTACTTC. It translates to CASSTGTGWDIQYF.

In nucleotides, the CDR3 is TGTGCCAGCTCACCAGGGGCGGGGGGGCGTAAGCAGTTCTTC. Translation gives CASSPGAGGRKQFF. The chain recombines TRBV18 with TRBJ2-1, with TRBD2 identical over 9 bases. This CDR3 contains 14 residues. Trimming removed 2 bases from V and 11 bases from J; junction bases left unmatched: 7. Germline CDR1 is KGHSH and CDR2 is LQKENI.

The V and J genes are TRBV11-1 and TRBJ2-1, with 9 bases identical to TRBD1. In germline, CDR1 is SGHAT, CDR2 FQDESV (reference sequence). This CDR3 is 13 amino acids long. With V trimmed by 3 bases and J by 9 bases, 3 bases remained unmatched. CDR3 DNA sequence: TGTGCCAGCAGCTTGGAGGGACAGGGTGAGCAGTTCTTC. The encoded protein is CASSLEGQGEQFF.

This rearrangement joins TRBV7-8 to TRBJ1-5; no clear D gene. CDR3 length equals 14 residues. The germline CDR1 and CDR2 sequences are SGHVS and FQNEAQ. V lost 4 bases and J lost 7, with 14 bases in between. The CDR3, as DNA: TGTGCCAGCAGCTCCCATTTGGCGGGACAGCCCCAGCATTTT. Its protein is CASSSHLAGQPQHF.

This clone was recorded a few times. The chain has TRBV2 and TRBJ2-1; a possible D gene is TRBD1 (5 bases). Between the trimmed V and J ends, which lost 6 bases and 0 bases, there was a span of 12 bases. CDR1 and CDR2 from the germline V gene are SNHLY and FYNNEI. The CDR3 has 15 residues. CDR3 protein: CASRYGQGSYNEQFF. CDR3 sequence (DNA): TGTGCCAGCAGATACGGTCAGGGCTCCTACAATGAGCAGTTCTTC.

About this clone itself: Different DNA sequences within this sample yield the same CDR3. The chain joins TRBV9 to TRBJ1-1, with 11 bases fitting TRBD1. CDR1 and CDR2 from the germline V gene are SGDLS and YYNGEE. With 3 bases clipped from V and 5 bases from J, the junction kept 3 bases outside the gene matches. This CDR3 comprises 14 residues. CDR3 bases: TGTGCCAGCAGCGCGGGACAGGGGGAAACTGAAGCTTTCTTT. Its translation is CASSAGQGETEAFF.

The chain combines TRBV11-3 with TRBJ2-1; 8 positions agree with TRBD2. V gave up 8 bases and J gave up 5 bases; unmatched junction bases: 11. From germline, CDR1 is SGHNT and CDR2 YENEEA. CDR3 length: 15 residues. In nucleotides, the CDR3 is TGTGCCAGCTCTACCGGCGGGGGGCCCCACAATGAGCAGTTCTTC. Protein product: CASSTGGGPHNEQFF.

V and J are TRBV3-1 (or the pseudogene TRBV3-2) and TRBJ1-1; D ambiguous. This CDR3 contains 15 residues. V lost 4 bases, J lost 1 base, and 13 bases lay in between. CDR1 is LGHDT and CDR2 is YNNKEL in the germline V gene (reference sequence). The CDR3 loop reads CASSPGVGPNTEAFF. The CDR3 nucleotides read TGTGCCAGCAGCCCCGGGGTGGGCCCGAACACTGAAGCTTTCTTT.

The chain joins TRBV28 to TRBJ2-7, with 8 bases that match TRBD1. Germline V CDR1 and CDR2: MDHEN, SYDVKM. V was clipped by 3 bases and J by 1 base; unmatched bases: 5. The CDR3 contains 15 residues. The CDR3 DNA follows: TGTGCCAGCAGTTTCCAGGGGGCGGGATCCTACGAGCAGTACTTC. Its protein product is CASSFQGAGSYEQYF.